A selection of T cell receptor beta chains follows, all from one sample in a study of T cell responses to AZD1222 COVID-19 vaccine. Libraries were prepared by immunoSEQ multiplex PCR; TCRdb keeps only in-frame clonotypes and omits some of them. This sample has around 140,000 clones, with approximately 93% found just once. The sequencing used peripheral blood, collected after recovery from COVID-19. All receptors derive from an adult who had recovered from COVID-19. Each CDR3 is given with its conserved first and last residue. Fields, in order: clone size, V gene, D gene, J gene, CDR3 DNA, CDR3 protein. The D gene is left open where the match is weak. The size of a clone is reported for some rows only, either as once, few or many, or as a class for expanded clones.

abundance: .
v_gene: TRBV7-8
d_gene: .
j_gene: TRBJ1-2
CDR3nt: TGTGCCAGCAGCTTACTAGGGAACTATGGCTACACCTTC
CDR3aa: CASSLLGNYGYTF

abundance: .
v_gene: TRBV19
d_gene: .
j_gene: TRBJ2-1
CDR3nt: TGTGCCAGTAGGGACCCTTTGCGGGAGCAGTTCTTC
CDR3aa: CASRDPLREQFF

abundance: .
v_gene: TRBV28
d_gene: .
j_gene: TRBJ1-5
CDR3nt: TGTGCCAGCAGTTTATTGGGGGCCAATCGACCAAATCAGCCCCAGCATTTT
CDR3aa: CASSLLGANRPNQPQHF

abundance: few
v_gene: TRBV4-1
d_gene: TRBD1
j_gene: TRBJ1-5
CDR3nt: TGCGCCAGCAGCCACGGACAGGGGAATCAGCCCCAGCATTTT
CDR3aa: CASSHGQGNQPQHF

abundance: .
v_gene: TRBV27
d_gene: .
j_gene: TRBJ1-2
CDR3nt: TGTGCCAGCAGGGGGGCCGAGCGAGTCGGCTACACCTTC
CDR3aa: CASRGAERVGYTF

abundance: once
v_gene: TRBV24-1
d_gene: .
j_gene: TRBJ1-2
CDR3nt: TGTGCCACCAGTGACCTCAGAGATGGCTACACCTTC
CDR3aa: CATSDLRDGYTF

abundance: .
v_gene: TRBV11-2
d_gene: .
j_gene: TRBJ2-1
CDR3nt: TGTGCCAGCAGCTTAGGGGGCGATGAGCAGTTCTTC
CDR3aa: CASSLGGDEQFF

abundance: once
v_gene: TRBV5-4
d_gene: TRBD1
j_gene: TRBJ1-1
CDR3nt: TGTGCCAGCAGCTTGGGAGGGACAGGGTTGACTGAAGCTTTCTTT
CDR3aa: CASSLGGTGLTEAFF

abundance: .
v_gene: TRBV7-9
d_gene: TRBD2
j_gene: TRBJ2-5
CDR3nt: TGTGCCAGCAGCCGGAACCTAGCGGAAGAGACCCAGTACTTC
CDR3aa: CASSRNLAEETQYF

abundance: .
v_gene: TRBV4-1
d_gene: TRBD2
j_gene: TRBJ2-7
CDR3nt: TGCGCCAGCAGCCAAGAACCGGGGAGTGAGCGGGAGACCGAGCAGTACTTC
CDR3aa: CASSQEPGSERETEQYF

abundance: .
v_gene: TRBV27
d_gene: TRBD2
j_gene: TRBJ2-1
CDR3nt: TGTGCCAGCAGTGGACTAGCGGGAGGTGGTGAGCAGTTCTTC
CDR3aa: CASSGLAGGGEQFF

abundance: once
v_gene: TRBV19
d_gene: .
j_gene: TRBJ1-5
CDR3nt: TGTGCCAGTAGAGGTCACAGGGCACCTCAGCCCCAGCATTTT
CDR3aa: CASRGHRAPQPQHF

abundance: few
v_gene: TRBV6-5
d_gene: .
j_gene: TRBJ2-2
CDR3nt: TGTGCCAGCAGTTACGGGGGCCAGTACGGGGAGCTGTTTTTT
CDR3aa: CASSYGGQYGELFF

abundance: once
v_gene: TRBV6-5
d_gene: TRBD1
j_gene: TRBJ1-2
CDR3nt: TGTGCCAGCAGTTACTCTATCGCAGGGGGCTGGGGCTACACCTTC
CDR3aa: CASSYSIAGGWGYTF

abundance: .
v_gene: TRBV2
d_gene: .
j_gene: TRBJ2-7
CDR3nt: TGTGCCAGCGCCCCCCCGGCTGACGCTTACGAGCAGTACTTC
CDR3aa: CASAPPADAYEQYF

abundance: .
v_gene: TRBV4-1
d_gene: TRBD1
j_gene: TRBJ1-1
CDR3nt: TGCGCCAGCAGCCAGAAACAGGGGACGAACACTGAAGCTTTCTTT
CDR3aa: CASSQKQGTNTEAFF

abundance: .
v_gene: TRBV28
d_gene: .
j_gene: TRBJ1-2
CDR3nt: TGTGCCAGCAGTTCCCCTACAGGAGCTAACTATGGCTACACCTTC
CDR3aa: CASSSPTGANYGYTF

abundance: .
v_gene: TRBV28
d_gene: TRBD1
j_gene: TRBJ1-4
CDR3nt: TGTGCCACCGCCGGGACAGGGGTTGAAAAACTGTTTTTT
CDR3aa: CATAGTGVEKLFF